This entry features one TCR beta chain sequence. The antigen it recognizes is unknown. No much larger clone is present one base from it, and per-base qualities are unavailable. The data stem from a study of T cell responses to AZD1222 COVID-19 vaccine listed by TCRdb under 2021. Background on the whole study: Because spike-specific TCR depth and breadth did not differ between the two schedules, AZD1222 recipients who got a second dose at roughly 4 weeks were pooled with those who got a second dose at roughly 12 weeks. A total of 233 trial participants underwent TCR sequencing, of whom around 210 had received two doses of AZD1222 and roughly 26 had received two doses of the MenACWY control vaccine. Enrollment into the trials was organized by age into subgroups of 18-55, 56-69 and 70-plus years, and those subgroups contained roughly 150, 30 and 60 TCR-sequenced participants, respectively.

The CDR3 regions of human TCRbeta chains were subjected to immunosequencing. Per the original workflow: Repertoire TCRs were checked for matches against a reference library of SARS-CoV-2-specific TCRs that had been generated using the MIRA antigen-specificity platform. Breadth was defined as the fraction of unique TCRs that were SARS-CoV-2-associated, and depth was defined as the fraction of total T cells that were SARS-CoV-2-associated. Using the MIRA data, each spike-specific TCR was assigned both to the spike region to which the TCR was reactive and to a CD4 or CD8 class. Log10-transformed breadth and depth values were compared by one-way ANOVA with Sidak's multiple comparisons tests. TCRdb obtained this table from immuneACCESS and retained in-frame rearrangements with V and J assigned. These tables miss some clones; where compared with another copy, unresolved V genes account for less than half of the shortfall, and the remainder is unexplained. D and trimming were read from the DNA, whereas the V and J calls and clone size are those reported in that table. This sample lists 75,000 to 100,000 clones; about 88% were detected once. Jointly, the top ten make up 2.5% to 3.5% of the sample.

The CDR3, cysteine through phenylalanine, is 13 amino acids long. Just CDR3 DNA is preserved here, 39 bases in frame from base 1. V is shortened by 4 bases, J by 10 bases, and the region joining them spans 11 bases. CDR1 and CDR2 were assigned from the germline V gene (reference sequence) as LNHDA and SQIVND. The sample's time point label is to be understood as: baseline before first vaccination. Vaccinee samples were obtained from the UK trials COV001 and COV002, which included a single-blind randomized controlled phase 2/3 trial of AZD1222 (ChAdOx1 nCoV-19) in healthy adults. Trial participant PBMC samples were collected at day 0 and day 28 after the second dose for TCRbeta chain sequencing. The investigation overall reported the following: The 56-69-year group was small, and its depth increase did not reach significance, likely because of low power. Only five to seven AZD1222 recipients were SARS-CoV-2 seropositive at baseline, limiting conclusions about previously exposed vaccinees. Vaccine-associated CD4 TCRs spanned the whole spike protein, with dominant responses in regions 160-218 and 743-854. No day 14 peak-response samples were available, so repertoires were characterized only after the peak T cell response. Reportedly, almost half of the unique spike-specific TCRs recognized epitopes lying outside the regions that are mutated in the B.1.351 and B.1.1.7 variants. Spike-specific TCR breadth and depth rose significantly after two AZD1222 doses compared with day 0 and with MenACWY recipients. Participants were mostly white British and included more females than males, and it was suggested by the authors that clonal diversity may have been underestimated.

This sample comprised peripheral blood, obtained on day 0 of AZD1222 vaccination. In this chain, TRBV19 is recombined with TRBJ1-6, with TRBD1 tentatively as D gene (6 bases match). The receptor comes from an adult in good health. The DNA reads TGTGCCAGTAGTAACGGGGGCGCGTCACCCCTCCACTTT. Its product reads: CASSNGGASPLHF.